The clone carrying this TCR beta chain occurred a few times. The source of the sample is a study of control samples from healthy donors and cancer patients. Germline V gene data show CDR1 as SGHRS and CDR2 as YFSETQ. This CDR3 has 15 amino acids. V was clipped by 0 bases and J by 8 bases, with 12 bases between them. TCRdb's table, derived via immunoSEQ multiplex PCR, lists solely in-frame clones and lacks some. Here the sample spans just under 75,000 clones, roughly 87% being singletons. This TCR derives from a woman between 50 and 59 years old in good health. The sample taken for sequencing was blood. This chain uses TRBV5-1 with TRBJ1-6; possibly TRBD1 for D (6 bases). The CDR3 region is CASSLGGPRDSPLHF. CDR3 nucleotide sequence: TGCGCCAGCAGCTTGGGGGGGCCGAGAGATTCACCCCTCCACTTT.